A single sample is the source of the 10 T cell receptor beta chains below, sequenced in a study of post-analysis software for immune sequencing data. Findings and limits, study-wide: When patients were compared with controls, 5 or 6 TRBV segments were more frequent, TRBV5-6, TRBV5-1 and TRBV20-1 among them.

Incorporated into the TCR beta cDNA libraries were unique molecular identifiers, which served to reduce PCR and sequencing biases. TCRdb re-analysed the PCR reads in MiXCR, keeping a single row per CDR3 protein. The sample contains approximately 460,000 distinct CDR3 sequences, around 40% of which appear only once. Antigen specificity for these receptors is unknown. Source material: blood. The receptors stem from a girl under 18 with multiple sclerosis.

In regard to this clonotype: The junction differs from germline at one of its ends, possibly a read error. The CDR3 spells CAGSGGTVVYEQYF. In DNA, the CDR3 is TGTGCCGGCAGTGGGGGGACAGTGGTCTACGAGCAGTACTTC. The chain is built from TRBV28 and TRBJ2-7; D is perhaps TRBD1 (7 bases). Looked up from germline, CDR1 is MDHEN and CDR2 is SYDVKM. The CDR3 has 14 amino acids.

The V call is TRBV12-5, the J call TRBJ1-1, with unresolved D. CDR3 size: 13 residues. Germline-derived CDR1 and CDR2 are LGHNT and FRNRAP. V lost 5 bases, J lost 0 bases, and 7 bases lay in between. The CDR3 loop is CASGTNMNTEAFF. The CDR3 region has the DNA TGTGCTAGTGGTACCAACATGAACACTGAAGCTTTCTTT.

The chain is built from TRBV11-2 and TRBJ2-5; D unresolved. Germline CDR1 reads SGHAT; CDR2 reads FQNNGV. The germline V and J ends were trimmed by 1 base and 4 bases, with 13 bases remaining between them. The CDR3 extends over 15 amino acids. The CDR3 spells CASSLASGYGETQYF. Here the CDR3 DNA reads TGTGCCAGCAGCTTAGCCTCCGGCTACGGAGAGACCCAGTACTTC.

The genes are TRBV19 and TRBJ2-6; TRBD1 might be the D (5 bases). Germline lookup yields CDR1 LNHDA and CDR2 SQIVND (reference sequence). The CDR3 extends over 15 amino acids. V lost 8 bases to trimming and J lost 0 bases, with 11 bases between them. The CDR3 region is CASGQGRSGANVLTF. The CDR3 DNA is TGTGCCAGTGGGCAGGGTCGCTCTGGGGCCAACGTCCTGACTTTC.

This clonotype showed up just a few times. V usage is TRBV11-2 and J usage is TRBJ2-1; D call uncertain. Germline V CDR1 and CDR2: SGHAT, FQNNGV. The CDR3 runs 15 residues. The V end was cut by 6 bases, the J end by 0 bases, with 12 bases between. The CDR3 is CASSQTASSYNEQFF. CDR3 nucleotide sequence: TGTGCCAGCAGTCAAACAGCAAGCTCCTACAATGAGCAGTTCTTC.

This clonotype turned up a few times. The chain links TRBV6-6 to TRBJ2-6; D might be TRBD1 or TRBD2, each matching 5 bases. This CDR3 contains 15 residues. Per germline, CDR1 MNHNY and CDR2 SVGAGI (reference sequence). The germline V and J ends were trimmed by 0 bases and 4 bases, with 7 bases remaining between them. In DNA form, the CDR3 reads TGTGCCAGCAGTTACTCAGGGACCGGGGCCAACGTCCTGACTTTC. Amino acids: CASSYSGTGANVLTF.

V usage is TRBV9 and J usage is TRBJ2-3; D is perhaps TRBD1 (8 bases). Trimming stripped 4 bases from V and 5 bases from J, with 17 bases between. From germline, CDR1 is SGDLS and CDR2 YYNGEE. CDR3 size: 15 residues. The CDR3 is CASSLPTGGEDTQYF. CDR3 nucleotides: TGTGCCAGCAGCCTCCCAACAGGGGGGGAAGATACGCAGTATTTT. The whole variable domain, remainder taken from reference TRBV9 and TRBJ2-3, is DSGVTQTPKHLITATGQRVTLRCSPRSGDLSVYWYQQSLDQGLQFLIQYYNGEERAKGNILERFSAQQFPDLHSELNLSSLELGDSALYFCASSLPTGGEDTQYFGPGTRLTVL.

The chain has TRBV18 and TRBJ2-3, with TRBD2 matching 10 bases. With 6 bases clipped from V and 1 base from J, the junction kept 28 bases outside the gene matches. The CDR3 is 23 amino acids. CDR1 KGHSH and CDR2 LQKENI come from the germline V gene. Written as DNA, the CDR3 is TGTGCCAGCTCGCCTACCAACCGGGGGACGCGGCTAGCGGGAGTGTCGGGCACAGATACGCAGTATTTT. It yields the protein CASSPTNRGTRLAGVSGTDTQYF.

The V call is TRBV5-1, the J call TRBJ2-5; D is unclear. V was pared by 3 bases and J by 0 bases, with 12 bases between. Germline CDR1 and CDR2: SGHRS and YFSETQ. The CDR3 has 15 amino acids. In nucleotides, the CDR3 is TGCGCCAGCAGCTGGGTGGTCTCGTACCAAGAGACCCAGTACTTC. Protein sequence: CASSWVVSYQETQYF.

This clonotype has ten or more counts. This sequence joins TRBV10-2 and TRBJ2-7, with D possibly being TRBD2 (5 bases). CDR3 length: 11 residues. The V end lost 8 bases, the J end lost 4 bases, and 9 bases lay between the germline ends. Germline loops: CDR1 WSHSY, CDR2 SAAADI. CDR3 residues: CASGEMYEQYF. Here the CDR3 DNA reads TGCGCCAGCGGGGAGATGTACGAGCAGTACTTC.